This TCR beta chain was found in a study of early T cells in non-severe SARS-CoV-2 infection. As for the study in general: Chains were unpaired, as sequencing was done on bulk RNA from unsorted whole blood.

CDR3 size: 16 residues. V lost 8 bases and J 8 bases, leaving 27 bases between the germline ends. Per germline, CDR1 MDHEN and CDR2 SYDVKM. TCRdb recomputed calls from the 5' RACE reads with MiXCR, one row per CDR3 protein. The sample yields under 70,000 distinct CDR3 sequences, more than 5.5% seen once. The chain couples TRBV28 to TRBJ1-2, with TRBD1 as a possible D gene (5 bases). The sequence was obtained from an adult who was a healthcare worker with PCR-confirmed SARS-CoV-2 infection or an uninfected control (not recorded which). Specimen: whole blood, collected at baseline. Here the CDR3 DNA reads TGTGCCAGCGCCCTTGAGGGGTCGCCGAGGCCCCCCGGCTACACCTTC. It translates to CASALEGSPRPPGYTF.